These 25 T cell receptor beta chains share one sample of origin, sequenced in a study of technical replicates of blood from a handful of donors. Produced via immunoSEQ multiplex PCR; TCRdb's table is partial and in-frame only. This table has around 74,000 clones, approximately 83% appearing once. Sequencing was carried out using PBMCs. Source of these receptors: a human donor in good health. Some clones in this sample may be carry-over from other donors' samples.

The chain employs TRBV28 and TRBJ2-1; 7 nucleotides line up with TRBD2. Germline CDR1 is MDHEN and CDR2 is SYDVKM. Trimming at V came to 11 bases and at J to 5 bases, leaving 9 bases not matched to a gene. The CDR3 covers 13 residues. This chain's CDR3 is CAWGGAGDNEQFF. Written as DNA, the CDR3 is TGTGCCTGGGGGGGAGCAGGAGACAATGAGCAGTTCTTC.

This clone came up once. The genes are TRBV6-1 and TRBJ1-6; 8 bases fit TRBD1. Trimming cost V 6 bases and J 7 bases; bases outside gene matches: 8. Germline-derived CDR1 and CDR2 are MNHNS and SASEGT. This CDR3 has 15 amino acids. The CDR3 sequence: CASSLTDRGNSPLHF. The CDR3 bases are TGTGCCAGCAGCCTTACAGACAGGGGAAATTCACCCCTCCACTTT.

The V and J genes are TRBV5-6 and TRBJ2-7; 7 bases are a match to TRBD2. The V and J ends lost 4 bases and 3 bases, in that order; junction bases with no gene match: 7. Germline V CDR1 and CDR2: SGHDT, YYEEEE. This CDR3 has 14 residues. Here the CDR3 DNA reads TGTGCCAGCAGCGTAAGCGGGAACCTCTACGAGCAGTACTTC. Translating it yields CASSVSGNLYEQYF.

The rearrangement links TRBV4-3 to TRBJ2-7; 9 positions agree with TRBD2. Germline V CDR1 and CDR2: LGHNA, YSLEER. The CDR3 is 16 residues long. With V trimmed by 0 bases and J by 5 bases, 8 bases remained unmatched. For the CDR3, the DNA is TGCGCCAGCAGCCAAGATTGGCGGGGGGGCCTCCACGAGCAGTACTTC. Protein product: CASSQDWRGGLHEQYF.

The chain carries TRBV13 and TRBJ2-3; 12 bases match TRBD2. The germline gives CDR1 PRHDT, CDR2 FYEKMQ (reference sequence). V shed 3 bases, J shed 3 bases, and the junction held 4 bases outside the gene matches. This CDR3 has 16 amino acids. DNA of the CDR3: TGTGCCAGCAGCTTGCTAGCGGGGGGGCCGACAGATACGCAGTATTTT. The encoded protein is CASSLLAGGPTDTQYF.

This clone was seen once. The chain joins TRBV6-6 to TRBJ2-7, with 8 bases fitting TRBD2. Trimming cost V 7 bases and J 1 base; bases outside gene matches: 12. Germline CDR1 MNHNY, CDR2 SVGAGI (reference sequence). This CDR3 comprises 16 residues. The CDR3 DNA sequence: TGTGCCAGCACCGATGCAATAGCGGGATCTTCCTACGAGCAGTACTTC. Translating it yields CASTDAIAGSSYEQYF.

The CDR3 loop is CAWTPGASGRRPDTQYF. Here the CDR3 DNA reads TGTGCCTGGACCCCAGGGGCTAGCGGGAGACGTCCAGATACGCAGTATTTT. The chain carries TRBV30 and TRBJ2-3; 10 positions agree with TRBD2. Per the germline V gene, CDR1 is GTSNPN and CDR2 is SVGIG (reference sequence). The length of the CDR3 is 17 residues. With V trimmed by 4 bases and J by 4 bases, 14 bases remained unmatched. The whole variable domain, remainder taken from reference TRBV30 and TRBJ2-3, is SQTIHQWPATLVQPVGSPLSLECTVEGTSNPNLYWYRQAAGRGLQLLFYSVGIGQISSEVPQNLSASRPQDRQFILSSKKLLLSDSGFYLCAWTPGASGRRPDTQYFGPGTRLTVL.

This chain connects TRBV5-5 to TRBJ1-4, with D maybe TRBD1 (6 bases). V dropped 4 bases and J dropped 4 bases, with 14 bases sitting between them. The CDR3 loop spans 15 amino acids. Germline-derived CDR1 and CDR2 are SGHKS and YYEKEE (reference sequence). For the CDR3, the DNA is TGTGCCAGCAGCCCCTTAGTCAGGGGTAATGAAAAACTGTTTTTT. This gives the protein CASSPLVRGNEKLFF. Based on the CDR3 plus reference TRBV5-5 and TRBJ1-4, the full variable domain is DAGVTQSPTHLIKTRGQQVTLRCSPISGHKSVSWYQQVLGQGPQFIFQYYEKEERGRGNFPDRFSARQFPNYSSELNVNALLLGDSALYLCASSPLVRGNEKLFFGSGTQLSVL.

V is TRBV18 and J is TRBJ2-1; a weak D match, TRBD1 (6 bases). The V gene lost 2 bases and the J gene lost 8 bases, with 7 bases spanning the gap. The CDR3 consists of 12 residues. CDR1 KGHSH and CDR2 LQKENI come from the germline V gene. CDR3 sequence (DNA): TGTGCCAGCTCACCAGGACAGTATGAGCAGTTCTTC. It specifies CASSPGQYEQFF.

The chain joins TRBV4-2 to TRBJ2-3, with TRBD2 identical over 11 bases. The CDR3 has 17 amino acids. Germline V CDR1 and CDR2: LGHNA, YNFKEQ. V shed 4 bases, J shed 1 base, and the junction held 7 bases outside the gene matches. This CDR3 reads CASSPSGTSGRTDTQYF. CDR3 bases: TGTGCCAGCAGCCCGTCCGGGACTAGCGGCCGCACAGATACGCAGTATTTT.

The genes are TRBV6-5 and TRBJ1-1, with D perhaps matching TRBD1 (5 bases). This CDR3 contains 16 residues. Germline values: CDR1 MNHEY, CDR2 SVGAGI. The ends were cut back, 0 bases at V and 5 bases at J, with 16 bases in the middle. The chain's CDR3 is CASSYSPREVWTEAFF. The CDR3 region has the DNA TGTGCCAGCAGTTACTCCCCCAGGGAAGTATGGACTGAAGCTTTCTTT.

This clone was observed once. The V call is TRBV5-6, the J call TRBJ1-1, with D unclear. V was pared by 4 bases and J by 5 bases, with 15 bases between. Per germline, CDR1 SGHDT and CDR2 YYEEEE. This CDR3 has 14 residues. The CDR3 DNA is TGTGCCAGCAGCCTGGGAGATCGGAGGACTGAAGCTTTCTTT. Protein sequence: CASSLGDRRTEAFF.

About this clone: This sample includes further DNA sequences coding for the same CDR3. The V gene is TRBV7-9, the J gene TRBJ2-7, with 7 positions matching TRBD2. Per the germline V gene, CDR1 is SEHNR and CDR2 is FQNEAQ (reference sequence). Losses at the gene ends were 0 bases for V and 2 bases for J; bases not matched to a gene: 4. The length of the CDR3 is 15 residues. CDR3 in amino acids: CASSLASGTTYEQYF. In DNA form, the CDR3 reads TGTGCCAGCAGCTTAGCCTCCGGGACTACCTACGAGCAGTACTTC.

This chain's CDR3 is CAWIGGSTEAFF. DNA of the CDR3: TGTGCCTGGATCGGGGGGAGCACTGAAGCTTTCTTT. The genes are TRBV30 and TRBJ1-1; possible D gene TRBD1, 5 bases. In germline, CDR1 is GTSNPN, CDR2 SVGIG (reference sequence). V was shortened by 4 bases and J by 4 bases, with 10 bases between the two germline ends. The CDR3 contains 12 residues. The whole variable domain, remainder taken from reference TRBV30 and TRBJ1-1, is SQTIHQWPATLVQPVGSPLSLECTVEGTSNPNLYWYRQAAGRGLQLLFYSVGIGQISSEVPQNLSASRPQDRQFILSSKKLLLSDSGFYLCAWIGGSTEAFFGQGTRLTVV.

The rearrangement links TRBV6-1 to TRBJ2-5; TRBD1 is a possible D gene (7 bases). This CDR3 has 14 residues. Trimming took 7 bases from V and 0 from J, leaving 12 bases between them. The germline V gene encodes CDR1 MNHNS and CDR2 SASEGT. The CDR3 DNA sequence: TGTGCCAGCATCGCAGGGGGGTACCAAGAGACCCAGTACTTC. Translated: CASIAGGYQETQYF.

The rearrangement links TRBV6-5 to TRBJ2-5; maybe TRBD2 (5 bases). V gave up 0 bases and J gave up 5 bases, with 13 bases separating them. This CDR3 contains 15 residues. Looked up from germline, CDR1 is MNHEY and CDR2 is SVGAGI. The CDR3 DNA reads as TGTGCCAGCAGTTACTCGAAGGCGAGGAGGGAGACCCAGTACTTC. Protein: CASSYSKARRETQYF.

The V call is TRBV7-2, the J call TRBJ2-1; perhaps TRBD2 as D (6 bases). Germline values: CDR1 SGHTA, CDR2 FQGNSA. This CDR3 spans 16 amino acids. The germline V and J ends were trimmed by 1 base and 12 bases, with 22 bases remaining between them. The CDR3 DNA sequence: TGTGCCAGCAGCTTAGGGGGTGGCGGGGATTCCGGCACGCAGTTCTTC. Translating gives CASSLGGGGDSGTQFF.

The chain recombines TRBV5-1 with TRBJ2-7, with 10 bases that match TRBD2. CDR1 is SGHRS and CDR2 is YFSETQ in the germline V gene. There are 14 residues in the CDR3. V dropped 2 bases and J dropped 6; count of bases not matched to a gene: 5. CDR3 in DNA: TGCGCCAGCAGCTTCCGAGCGGGGGGGGGCGAGCAGTACTTC. Amino acid sequence: CASSFRAGGGEQYF.

This chain joins TRBV7-9 and TRBJ2-5; TRBD1 matches at 7 bases. The CDR3 extends over 14 amino acids. CDR1 is SEHNR, CDR2 FQNEAQ, per germline (reference sequence). Losses at the gene ends were 5 bases for V and 2 bases for J; bases not matched to a gene: 5. The CDR3 loop reads CASSVTGKQETQYF. DNA for the CDR3: TGTGCCAGCAGCGTGACAGGGAAACAAGAGACCCAGTACTTC.

J is TRBJ2-3 and V is TRBV29-1; TRBD2 matches 10 bases. Per germline, CDR1 SQVTM and CDR2 ANQGSEA. CDR3 size: 14 residues. V dropped 7 bases and J dropped 2; count of bases not matched to a gene: 6. CDR3 amino acids: CSAKREGNTDTQYF. CDR3 nucleotides: TGCAGCGCGAAGCGGGAGGGAAACACAGATACGCAGTATTTT.

The chain carries TRBV5-6 and TRBJ1-4; 7 bases line up with TRBD1. V shed 4 bases, J shed 11 bases, and the junction held 14 bases outside the gene matches. Germline CDR1 is SGHDT and CDR2 is YYEEEE. The CDR3 sequence is 15 residues long. This CDR3 reads CASSRPGAGGSKLFF. The CDR3 DNA reads as TGTGCCAGCAGCCGCCCTGGGGCAGGGGGAAGCAAACTGTTTTTT. The full variable domain, its missing parts supplied by reference TRBV5-6 and TRBJ1-4, is DAGVTQSPTHLIKTRGQQVTLRCSPKSGHDTVSWYQQALGQGPQFIFQYYEEEERQRGNFPDRFSGHQFPNYSSELNVNALLLGDSALYLCASSRPGAGGSKLFFGSGTQLSVL.

The chain links TRBV6-1 to TRBJ2-2, with 7 bases lining up with TRBD2. CDR3 length: 15 residues. CDR1 and CDR2 from the germline V gene are MNHNS and SASEGT. The junction had 8 bases not matched to a gene; V was cut back by 8 bases and J by 2 bases. CDR3: CASGRGGANTGELFF. DNA for the CDR3: TGTGCCAGCGGGAGGGGTGGAGCAAACACCGGGGAGCTGTTTTTT.

The genes are TRBV4-3 and TRBJ1-3; 7 bases agree with TRBD1. The CDR3 has 15 residues. V gave up 2 bases and J gave up 2 bases; unmatched junction bases: 3. Germline V CDR1 and CDR2: LGHNA, YSLEER. The CDR3 region has the DNA TGCGCCAGCAGCCAAACGACAGGGACTGGAAACACCATATATTTT. It encodes CASSQTTGTGNTIYF.

The chain employs TRBV14 and TRBJ1-1; D is perhaps TRBD1 (5 bases). There are 15 residues in the CDR3. Trimming took 4 bases from V and 0 from J, leaving 12 bases between them. The V gene's germline CDR1 is SGHDN and CDR2 FVKESK. The CDR3 DNA sequence: TGTGCCAGCAGCCTGCAGGGCTTAATGAACACTGAAGCTTTCTTT. It encodes CASSLQGLMNTEAFF.

The chain is built from TRBV28 and TRBJ1-3, with D hard to call. Trimming took 6 bases from V and 0 from J, leaving 12 bases between them. The CDR3 consists of 15 residues. Germline CDR1 reads MDHEN; CDR2 reads SYDVKM. The CDR3 region has the DNA TGTGCCAGCAGCTTACAGATCAGCTCTGGAAACACCATATATTTT. It yields the protein CASSLQISSGNTIYF.